Described below is a single TCR beta chain sequence and its context. The data belong to a study of blood T cell repertoires in COVID-19. Study at large: Samples representing acute and convalescent COVID-19 were sourced from the United States, Italy and Spain. T cells, B-cell-depleted T cells, or PBMCs provided the cDNA or gDNA that served as material.

Per the original data handling: The authors estimated nucleated cell counts from reference gene primer amplification. Here immunoSEQ multiplex PCR was the method, and the copy in TCRdb shows in-frame clones only, minus some. For V, J and clone size, that table is used; D and trimming come from the DNA. The sample has around 250,000 clones, around nine tenths seen once. The V end lost 11 bases, the J end lost 0 bases, and 13 bases lay between the germline ends. The CDR3 covers 14 residues. Germline CDR1 PRHDT, CDR2 FYEKMQ (reference sequence). The TCR originated in a woman aged 55 to 70 who had recovered from COVID-19. The sample comprised peripheral blood. The V gene is TRBV13, the J gene TRBJ1-4, with D unclear. The CDR3 nucleotides are TGTGCCTTCCCCCGGAGGACAACTAATGAAAAACTGTTTTTT. Translating gives CAFPRRTTNEKLFF.